This T cell receptor beta chain is from a study of CD8+ T cells in alopecia areata. Background on the study: Patients in the treated group were given tofacitinib by mouth, 5 to 10 mg twice a day.

Remarks on this clone: Antigen specificity is unknown.

General study results and limits: Across lesional scalp, and particularly alopecia totalis/universalis, clonality surpassed that of normal scalp. Amid tofacitinib therapy, many expanded lesional clones stayed present in scalp and blood.

The treatment was: oral pan-JAK inhibitor, 5-10 mg twice daily. Isolated RNA was reverse transcribed into cDNA used as the sequencing template. TCRdb's table, derived via immunoSEQ multiplex PCR, lists solely in-frame clones and lacks some. The data contain around 300,000 clones, 60% of them singletons. Germline values: CDR1 SGHRS, CDR2 YFSETQ. The CDR3 totals 16 residues. The J segment lost 2 bases and the V segment lost 0 bases, leaving 5 bases of the junction unmatched. V and J are TRBV5-1 and TRBJ2-5; 9 nucleotides line up with TRBD2. This receptor was identified in a human donor with alopecia areata. The sample was CD4+ T cells sorted from blood, taken around week 52, from a patient treated with tofacitinib. The DNA for the CDR3 is TGCGCCAGCAGCTTGGGTAATAGCGGGGGACAAGAGACCCAGTACTTC. Translated, it gives CASSLGNSGGQETQYF.